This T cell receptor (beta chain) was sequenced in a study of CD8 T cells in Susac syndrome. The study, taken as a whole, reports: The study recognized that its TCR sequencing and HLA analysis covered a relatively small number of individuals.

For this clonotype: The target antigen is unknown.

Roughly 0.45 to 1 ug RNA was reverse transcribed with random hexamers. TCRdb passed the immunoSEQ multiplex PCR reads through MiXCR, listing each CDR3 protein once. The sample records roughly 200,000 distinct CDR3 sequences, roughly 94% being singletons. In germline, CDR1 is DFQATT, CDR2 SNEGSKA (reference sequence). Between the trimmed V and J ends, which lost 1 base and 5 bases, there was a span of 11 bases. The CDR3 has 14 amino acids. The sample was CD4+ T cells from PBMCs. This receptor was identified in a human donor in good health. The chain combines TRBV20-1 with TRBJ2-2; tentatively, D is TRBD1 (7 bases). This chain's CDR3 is CSARVQGGTGELFF. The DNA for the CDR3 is TGCAGTGCTAGAGTGCAGGGGGGAACCGGGGAGCTGTTTTTT.